A selection of T cell receptor beta chains follows, all from one sample in a study of blood T cell repertoires in COVID-19. Sequencing was performed with immunoSEQ multiplex PCR; in TCRdb, only in-frame clones are kept and a portion is missing. The sample consists of a few hundred thousand clones, about 90% of them appearing once. Sequenced input: peripheral blood. The receptors shown here come from a man aged 18-30 years who had recovered from COVID-19. Both conserved end residues are part of each CDR3. D genes are given only for firm matches. Size is stated for part of the rows, as once, few or many counts, or as a class when the clone is expanded.

>TRBV10-3|TRBD1|-|TRBJ1-5
CAIKDRDSQPQHF
TGTGCCATCAAAGACAGGGACAGTCAGCCCCAGCATTTT
>TRBV11-3|-|once|TRBJ2-3
CASSLTSGSTDTQYF
TGTGCCAGCAGCTTAACTTCCGGTAGCACAGATACGCAGTATTTT
>TRBV18|-|-|TRBJ1-4
CATAGTTNEKLFF
TGTGCCACAGCGGGCACAACTAATGAAAAACTGTTTTTT
>TRBV28|-|-|TRBJ1-1
CASSQGGVLNTEAFF
TGTGCCAGCAGTCAAGGCGGGGTTTTGAACACTGAAGCTTTCTTT
>TRBV6-5|-|-|TRBJ1-1
CASSYNRDTEAFF
TGTGCCAGCAGTTACAATCGGGACACTGAAGCTTTCTTT
>TRBV5-4|TRBD1|-|TRBJ1-1
CASSSGQGRLNTEAFF
TGTGCCAGCAGCTCCGGACAGGGAAGACTGAACACTGAAGCTTTCTTT
>TRBV5-1|TRBD2|-|TRBJ2-7
CASSPPTSGPSYEQYF
TGCGCCAGCAGCCCTCCGACTAGCGGACCTTCCTACGAGCAGTACTTC
>TRBV7-7|-|-|TRBJ2-1
CASSQNSGPSSYNEQFF
TGTGCCAGCAGCCAAAATAGCGGCCCAAGCTCCTACAATGAGCAGTTCTTC
>TRBV19|-|-|TRBJ2-3
CASSIGVLATDTQYF
TGTGCCAGTAGTATAGGCGTACTCGCCACAGATACGCAGTATTTT
>TRBV9|-|-|TRBJ2-5
CASSVDRVETQYF
TGTGCCAGCAGCGTAGACAGGGTGGAGACCCAGTACTTC
>TRBV7-9|-|-|TRBJ2-3
CASSLVGASTDTQYF
TGTGCCAGCAGCTTAGTTGGGGCTAGCACAGATACGCAGTATTTT
>TRBV5-8|-|-|TRBJ1-4
CASSLSQGSKKLFF
TGTGCCAGCAGCTTGTCACAGGGATCCAAAAAACTGTTTTTT
>TRBV13|TRBD1|-|TRBJ2-2
CASRFLDRGSWTGELFF
TGTGCCAGCAGATTTCTCGACAGGGGTAGTTGGACCGGGGAGCTGTTTTTT
>TRBV11-2|TRBD2|-|TRBJ2-3
CASSLELAGATDTQYF
TGTGCCAGCAGCTTAGAGCTAGCGGGAGCCACAGATACGCAGTATTTT
>TRBV27|TRBD2|-|TRBJ2-7
CASSWTAGGIGRSYEQYF
TGTGCCAGCAGTTGGACGGCGGGGGGAATAGGGAGGTCCTACGAGCAGTACTTC
>TRBV10-3|-|once|TRBJ1-1
CAISDPQGAFF
TGTGCCATCAGTGACCCCCAGGGGGCTTTCTTT
>TRBV19|TRBD1|-|TRBJ1-1
CASTTGGNTEAFF
TGTGCCAGTACGACAGGGGGAAACACTGAAGCTTTCTTT
>TRBV28|TRBD2|once|TRBJ2-7
CASSLRAGGPVDEQYF
TGTGCCAGCAGTCTTAGGGCGGGAGGGCCAGTGGACGAGCAGTACTTC
>TRBV5-8|-|-|TRBJ2-1
CASSLGLSSYNEQFF
TGTGCCAGCAGCTTAGGACTGAGCTCCTACAATGAGCAGTTCTTC
>TRBV18|-|-|TRBJ1-4
CASSPARGDLGEKLFF
TGTGCCAGCTCACCAGCCAGGGGAGACCTAGGTGAAAAACTGTTTTTT
>TRBV5-4|TRBD2|-|TRBJ2-7
CASSPGGPGGVTYEQYF
TGTGCCAGCAGCCCAGGCGGTCCGGGGGGGGTAACCTACGAGCAGTACTTC
>TRBV19|TRBD1|-|TRBJ1-3
CASSIRTGRGNTIYF
TGTGCCAGTAGTATAAGGACAGGGCGAGGAAACACCATATATTTT
>TRBV6-2/TRBV6-3|-|-|TRBJ1-2
CASSPPGGFYGYTF
TGTGCCAGCAGTCCCCCCGGGGGATTCTATGGCTACACCTTC
>TRBV7-3|-|-|TRBJ1-1
CASSDGQFEAFF
TGTGCCAGCAGCGACGGACAGTTTGAAGCTTTCTTT
>TRBV2|-|-|TRBJ1-1
CASSDRGRGLTEAFF
TGTGCCAGCAGTGATCGGGGCAGGGGCCTCACTGAAGCTTTCTTT
>TRBV5-1|TRBD1|-|TRBJ2-5
CASSVETGGSWETQYF
TGCGCCAGCAGCGTAGAAACAGGGGGCAGTTGGGAGACCCAGTACTTC
>TRBV14|-|-|TRBJ2-7
CASSQVYGGYEQYF
TGTGCCAGCAGCCAAGTATACGGAGGCTACGAGCAGTACTTC